At least ten counts were recorded for the clone carrying this TCR beta chain. Its antigen is unidentified. The read is 3 residues too short to cover the CDR3 end, so that end is filled in from the germline J gene. CVID subjects were neither ill nor on immunomodulatory or immunosuppressive medication at sampling. The source of the sample is a study of T cell clonality in common variable immunodeficiency. Findings of the study overall: Compared with healthy controls, CVID subjects showed increased TCRbeta clonality, mostly in about a third. Fewer deletions and N-nucleotide insertions were reportedly seen in common variable immunodeficiency TCR beta sequences.

Repertoires were generated with immunoSEQ multiplex PCR, while TCRdb's copy carries only in-frame clones and drops some. Recorded here are 25,000 to 35,000 clones, none singletons. J gave up 2 bases and V 2 bases, and 4 bases lay outside the gene matches. In germline, CDR1 is SGHRS, CDR2 YFSETQ. This CDR3 is built from 15 residues. Input material: peripheral blood mononuclear cells. The TCR originated in a human donor with common variable immunodeficiency. The V and J genes are TRBV5-1 and TRBJ2-3, with 8 bases that match TRBD2. The sequenced part of the CDR3 DNA is TGCGCCAGCAGCTTTGGACTAGCCTACACAGATACG. It codes for CASSFGLAYTDT. The whole CDR3 sequence is CASSFGLAYTDTQYF.